The present T cell receptor beta chain was sequenced within a study of OX40 agonist ivuxolimab in advanced cancers. About the study: Partial responses occurred in Three dose-escalation patients, one with hepatocellular carcinoma and two with cutaneous melanoma.

About this clone itself: Its antigen is unidentified.

The assay was immunoSEQ multiplex PCR, and TCRdb's table has in-frame clones only and misses some. The sample holds about 80,000 clones, about four fifths seen once. Findings and caveats of the study: Among patients with partial responses at 0.1-3.0 mg/kg, clonal expansion was among the lowest. Part of the nonresponder group also had normalized T-cell clonal expansion that was low.

Per the germline V gene, CDR1 is MNHEY and CDR2 is SMNVEV (reference sequence). This CDR3 has 13 residues. The gene calls are TRBV27 and TRBJ2-5; tentative D call: TRBD1 (6 bases). The J call could be wrong; TRBJ2-7 is a better fit for the DNA end. This TCR came from an adult with an advanced solid tumor such as melanoma, head and neck, liver or kidney cancer. The source was CD4+ or CD8+ T cells sorted from blood, collected in a trial of the OX40 agonist ivuxolimab. The CDR3 loop is CASSFGQNYEQYF. CDR3 in DNA: TGTGCCAGCAGTTTCGGACAGAACTACGAGCAGTACTTC.